This is a list of T cell receptor beta chains from one sample in a study of identical twins. Using its own MiXCR run on the 5' RACE reads, TCRdb lists one record per CDR3 protein. The data contain hundreds of thousands of distinct CDR3 sequences, roughly an eighth of them seen just once; the ten biggest clones take up 1.5% to 2%. The same data also went into a second study, on yellow fever vaccine responses in identical twins.

Specimen: PBMCs. The receptor source for this set is a woman aged 18-35 years in good health. CDR3s include the opening cysteine and the closing phenylalanine or tryptophan. The order of the fields is J gene, D gene, V gene, clone size, CDR3 DNA, CDR3 protein. D genes are given only for firm matches. For some rows the clone size is stated as once, few or many, or as a class when expanded; others skip it.

>TRBJ1-1|NA|TRBV6-1|few
TGTGCCAGCCAGCAGGACTTGGGGGAAGCTTTCTTT
CASQQDLGEAFF
>TRBJ2-1|NA|TRBV11-2|NA
TGTGCCAGCAGCTTGAATTGGGGCCCGGCGAGGGATCCCCGGGATGAGCAGTTCTTC
CASSLNWGPARDPRDEQFF
>TRBJ1-2|NA|TRBV7-8|few
TGTGCCAGCAGCCCCGACGATAACTATGGCTACACCTTC
CASSPDDNYGYTF
>TRBJ2-2|NA|TRBV11-2|NA
TGTGCCAGCAGCTTAGTTGCGGGGACTAACACCGGGGAGCTGTTTTTT
CASSLVAGTNTGELFF
>TRBJ2-5|NA|TRBV9|many
TGTGCCAGCAGCGTAGGAGCGGTCCAAGAGACCCAGTACTTC
CASSVGAVQETQYF
>TRBJ1-6|NA|TRBV13|NA
TGTGCCAGCAGCTTACCACGGGGCTATAATTCACCCCTCCACTTT
CASSLPRGYNSPLHF
>TRBJ1-2|TRBD1|TRBV20-1|NA
TGCAGTGCTAGAGTCCCAACAGGGGTAGCTAACTATGGCTACACCTTC
CSARVPTGVANYGYTF
>TRBJ2-2|NA|TRBV7-9|few
TGTGCCAGTCACCTTACCCAGGGGAGCACCGGGGAGCTGTTTTTT
CASHLTQGSTGELFF
>TRBJ2-3|TRBD2|TRBV3-1|NA
TGTGCCAGCAGCCAAAGGTCTCCGGGGGGGCCAGATACGCAGTATTTT
CASSQRSPGGPDTQYF
>TRBJ2-3|NA|TRBV29-1|NA
TGCAGCGTTGCGCCCGGAGACGGCACAGATACGCAGTATTTT
CSVAPGDGTDTQYF
>TRBJ1-6|NA|TRBV20-1|NA
TGCAGTGCAGGGGGGGGGAGCCGAGGTTCACCCCTCCACTTT
CSAGGGSRGSPLHF
>TRBJ2-1|TRBD1|TRBV27|many
TGTGCCAGCAGTTTATCTCGGGACAGCCGCAATGAGCAGTTCTTC
CASSLSRDSRNEQFF
>TRBJ2-7|NA|TRBV3-1|NA
TGTGCCAGCAGCCATCCGGGCCCCACCTACGAGCAGTACTTC
CASSHPGPTYEQYF
>TRBJ1-4|NA|TRBV4-1|few
TGCGCCAGCAGCCAGCCCGGACGCCGTATTAATGAAAAACTGTTTTTT
CASSQPGRRINEKLFF
>TRBJ2-3|NA|TRBV20-1|NA
TGCAGTGCTAGTACCCTACACACAGATACGCAGTATTTT
CSASTLHTDTQYF
>TRBJ1-2|NA|TRBV10-3|few
TGTGCCATCAGTGAGTCACATGGCGGTGGCTACACCTTC
CAISESHGGGYTF
>TRBJ2-3|NA|TRBV11-2|many
TGTGCCAGCAGCACCAGGACGGGAACCACAGATACGCAGTATTTT
CASSTRTGTTDTQYF
>TRBJ1-1|NA|TRBV12-3/TRBV12-4|many
TGTGCCAGCAGCCTCGCAGGGTTGGGGACTGAAGCTTTCTTT
CASSLAGLGTEAFF
>TRBJ1-2|NA|TRBV24-1|few
TGTGCCACCAGTGATGTGGGATCGTCTGGCTACACCTTC
CATSDVGSSGYTF
>TRBJ2-1|TRBD2|TRBV24-1|few
TGTGCCACCAGTGATCACCCCCGGGACTACGATCTCTCCTACAATGAGCAGTTCTTC
CATSDHPRDYDLSYNEQFF
>TRBJ2-7|TRBD2|TRBV5-1|few
TGCGCCAGCAGCTTGAGGACTAGCGGGAGCTCCTACGAGCAGTACTTC
CASSLRTSGSSYEQYF
>TRBJ2-1|NA|TRBV12-3/TRBV12-4|many
TGTGCCAGCAGTTTAGCGATCTCCTACAATGAGCAGTTCTTC
CASSLAISYNEQFF
>TRBJ1-1|NA|TRBV14|many
TGTGCCAGCAGCCAAGGCCCGTCGTGGGGCACTGAAGCTTTCTTT
CASSQGPSWGTEAFF
>TRBJ1-1|NA|TRBV28|few
TGTGCCAGCAGCCCGGCTTTTGAGATGAACACTGAAGCTTTCTTT
CASSPAFEMNTEAFF
>TRBJ1-6|NA|TRBV20-1|many
TGCAGTGCTCCGGGCGGTTCACCCCTCCACTTT
CSAPGGSPLHF
>TRBJ1-2|NA|TRBV29-1|few
TGCAGCGTTGACCAGGGCCATGGCTACACCTTC
CSVDQGHGYTF
>TRBJ2-2|TRBD1|TRBV7-8|NA
TGTGCCAGCAGCCCGTTGACAGGGGGCGGCACCGGGGAGCTGTTTTTT
CASSPLTGGGTGELFF
>TRBJ2-2|NA|TRBV7-9|many
TGTGCCAGCAGCTTAGCTGCCGGGGAGCTGTTTTTT
CASSLAAGELFF
>TRBJ2-5|NA|TRBV24-1|NA
TGTGCCACCAGCCCCGGCCGGGCTGAGACCCAGTACTTC
CATSPGRAETQYF
>TRBJ2-1|TRBD2|TRBV18|once
TGTGCCAGCTCACCACCGGGACTAGCGGCCTTGGTGTTCTTC
CASSPPGLAALVFF
>TRBJ2-1|NA|TRBV3-1|NA
TGTGCCAGCACCTACTTAGATGAGCAGTTCTTC
CASTYLDEQFF
>TRBJ2-1|NA|TRBV18|NA
TGTGCCAGCTCACCACTGGTGTTTAGGTACAATGAGCAGTTCTTC
CASSPLVFRYNEQFF
>TRBJ2-2|TRBD2|TRBV28|few
TGTGCCAGCAGTCCTTCTCGACCTAGGGCTAGCGGGCCCGCGAACACCGGGGAGCTGTTTTTT
CASSPSRPRASGPANTGELFF
>TRBJ2-7|NA|TRBV5-1|NA
TGCGCCAGCAGCTTCCCGGAACCCTACGAGCAGTACTTC
CASSFPEPYEQYF
>TRBJ2-4|TRBD1|TRBV11-2|NA
TGTGCCAGCAGCTTAGGACAGGGGGCCCTCGGAAACATTCAGTACTTC
CASSLGQGALGNIQYF
>TRBJ2-7|NA|TRBV28|NA
TGTGCCAGCAGAAATGTCGATGAGCAGTACTTC
CASRNVDEQYF
>TRBJ1-2|NA|TRBV6-2/TRBV6-3|NA
TGTGCCAGCAGTTCATCCAGGGTGGATGGCTACACCTTC
CASSSSRVDGYTF
>TRBJ2-1|TRBD2|TRBV20-1|few
TGCAGTGCTAGGGCCCCTAGCGGGAGTCTTCCAAATGAGCAGTTCTTC
CSARAPSGSLPNEQFF
>TRBJ1-2|TRBD1|TRBV29-1|NA
TGCAGCGTTGAACTGGACAGGGGGGCCTCTATGGAGCTATATGGCTACACCTTC
CSVELDRGASMELYGYTF
>TRBJ2-3|NA|TRBV5-1|few
TGCGCCAGCAGCTACGCGGGGGCTAGCACAGATACGCAGTATTTT
CASSYAGASTDTQYF